Sequencing of this T cell receptor beta chain was carried out in a study of cytomegalovirus exposure and HLA in healthy donors. Study findings and constraints: The CMV antigen specificity of a few CMV-associated chains was confirmed through in vitro analysis.

The data were produced by immunoSEQ multiplex PCR, yet TCRdb's version contains in-frame clones alone and is incomplete. This table holds tens of thousands of clones, approximately 95% found once. The V end lost 7 bases, the J end lost 1 base, and 16 bases lay between the germline ends. The germline V gene has CDR1 LNHDA and CDR2 SQIVND (reference sequence). CDR3 length equals 16 residues. Of note for this clone: Its antigen is still unknown.

These donors were members of the roughly 110-subject validation cohort, a group separate from the roughly 700-subject first cohort. The chain employs TRBV19 and TRBJ2-2, with D uncertain. The sequence was obtained from a woman aged 18 to 35 in good health and CMV-seronegative. Sequencing was carried out using PBMCs. The CDR3 nucleotides read TGTGCCAGTACCTTCGATAGACTTGGGAACACCGGGGAGCTGTTTTTT. Its translation: CASTFDRLGNTGELFF. The full variable domain, completed using reference TRBV19 and TRBJ2-2, is DGGITQSPKYLFRKEGQNVTLSCEQNLNHDAMYWYRQDPGQGLRLIYYSQIVNDFQKGDIAEGYSVSREKKESFPLTVTSAQKNPTAFYLCASTFDRLGNTGELFFGEGSRLTVL.